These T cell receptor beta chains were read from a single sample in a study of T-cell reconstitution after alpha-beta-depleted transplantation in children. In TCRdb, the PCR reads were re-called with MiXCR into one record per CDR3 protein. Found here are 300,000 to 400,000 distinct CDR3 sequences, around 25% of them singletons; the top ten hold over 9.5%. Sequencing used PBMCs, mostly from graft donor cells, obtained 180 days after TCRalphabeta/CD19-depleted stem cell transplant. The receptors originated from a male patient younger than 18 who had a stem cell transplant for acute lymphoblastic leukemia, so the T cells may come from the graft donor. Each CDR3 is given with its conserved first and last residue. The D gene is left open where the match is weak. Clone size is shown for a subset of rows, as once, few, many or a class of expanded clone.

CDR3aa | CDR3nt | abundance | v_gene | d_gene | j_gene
CSAGWTANNQPQHF | TGCAGTGCTGGCTGGACAGCGAACAATCAGCCCCAGCATTTT | few | TRBV20-1 | . | TRBJ1-5
CASSYPLAISYEQYF | TGTGCCAGCAGTTACCCCCTAGCGATTTCCTACGAGCAGTACTTC | . | TRBV6-2/TRBV6-3 | . | TRBJ2-7
CASTPRGAGTEAFF | TGTGCCAGCACCCCTCGGGGGGCGGGCACTGAAGCTTTCTTT | . | TRBV2 | . | TRBJ1-1
CASIPTGTLATEAFF | TGTGCCAGCATTCCGACAGGGACCTTAGCCACTGAAGCTTTCTTT | . | TRBV27 | TRBD1 | TRBJ1-1
CASSPGLGIYEQYF | TGTGCCAGCAGTCCCGGACTAGGCATTTACGAGCAGTACTTC | few | TRBV28 | TRBD2 | TRBJ2-7
CASSLDGLPYNEQFF | TGCGCCAGCAGCTTGGACGGGCTACCCTACAATGAGCAGTTCTTC | . | TRBV5-1 | . | TRBJ2-1
CASTIISGNEQFF | TGTGCCAGCACAATAATATCTGGAAACGAGCAGTTCTTC | few | TRBV2 | . | TRBJ2-1
CASSQGRYNEQFF | TGCGCCAGCAGCCAGGGGCGGTACAATGAGCAGTTCTTC | few | TRBV10-2 | . | TRBJ2-1
CASGPGQGTLYGYTF | TGTGCCAGCGGTCCGGGACAGGGGACCCTCTATGGCTACACCTTC | . | TRBV9 | TRBD1 | TRBJ1-2
CASSSSRGGTDTQYF | TGTGCCAGCAGCTCCTCTAGGGGAGGCACAGATACGCAGTATTTT | . | TRBV7-2 | . | TRBJ2-3
CASRAGDEQFF | TGTGCCAGCCGGGCAGGGGATGAGCAGTTCTTC | many | TRBV5-6 | . | TRBJ2-1
CATSDSLLAGVNNEQFF | TGTGCCACCAGTGACTCCCTCCTAGCGGGAGTAAATAATGAGCAGTTCTTC | . | TRBV24-1 | TRBD2 | TRBJ2-1
CASRDTDTQYF | TGTGCCAGCAGAGACACAGATACGCAGTATTTT | many | TRBV12-3/TRBV12-4 | . | TRBJ2-3
CASSYFPGGLSTGHSTF | TGTGCCAGCAGCTATTTCCCGGGGGGGCTATCGACAGGCCACTCCACCTTC | many | TRBV7-2 | . | TRBJ1-2
CASSYGTGLEAFF | TGTGCCAGCAGCTACGGGACAGGGCTTGAAGCTTTCTTT | few | TRBV7-2 | TRBD1 | TRBJ1-1